This TCR beta chain was found in a study of T cells in Graves' hyperthyroidism and ophthalmopathy. Per the germline V gene, CDR1 is MNHNS and CDR2 is SASEGT. J gave up 7 bases and V 6 bases, and 6 bases lay outside the gene matches. This CDR3 is 16 amino acids long. RNA transcripts yielded amplified TCR beta CDR3 regions. TCR CDR3 regions were first amplified by RT-PCR with HTBI primers. TCRdb re-derived calls from the multiplex PCR reads in MiXCR, one entry per CDR3 protein. The sample holds 600,000 or so distinct CDR3 sequences; roughly 16% are singletons and the top ten take 3.8%. The clonotype comes from a woman younger than 45 with Graves' hyperthyroidism. The sequenced sample was blood. The rearrangement links TRBV6-1 to TRBJ2-2; 15 bases match TRBD2. Here the CDR3 reads CASRGLAGGYGGELFF. The CDR3 region has the DNA TGTGCCAGCAGGGGACTAGCGGGAGGCTATGGCGGGGAGCTGTTTTTT.